These 23 T cell receptor beta chains share one sample of origin, sequenced in a study of shared clonotypes between healthy human individuals. The data were produced by immunoSEQ multiplex PCR, yet TCRdb's version contains in-frame clones alone and is incomplete. The sample lists more than 550,000 clones, 55% to 80% occurring once. The specimen was memory CD4+ T cells sorted from blood. Subset: CD45RA-negative fraction. All receptors derive from a woman aged 25 to 39 in good health.

The chain uses TRBV19 and TRBJ2-7; 7 bases are shared with TRBD1. Germline V gene sequence: CDR1 LNHDA, CDR2 SQIVND (reference sequence). V gave up 7 bases and J gave up 0 bases; unmatched junction bases: 6. This CDR3 is built from 14 residues. The CDR3 loop reads CASKLTGASYEQYF. The CDR3 bases are TGTGCCAGTAAATTAACAGGGGCCTCCTACGAGCAGTACTTC.

The DNA of the CDR3 is TGTGCCAGCACCGATCAGATTCGCCTGTTTTTT. This sequence encodes CASTDQIRLFF. The chain couples TRBV28 to TRBJ1-4; D call uncertain. Trimming took off 7 bases at V and 14 bases at J, with 14 bases between the two ends. CDR1 and CDR2 (germline): MDHEN, SYDVKM. The CDR3 is 11 residues long.

A remark on this clone: A much larger clone sits a single nucleotide away, making a read error possible. The chain combines TRBV5-4 with TRBJ2-3; 10 positions match TRBD2. The CDR3 loop spans 15 amino acids. Germline CDR1 and CDR2: SGHNT and YYREEE (reference sequence). With 0 bases clipped from V and 5 bases from J, the junction kept 3 bases outside the gene matches. CDR3 sequence: CASSLVAGGGDTQYF. The CDR3 nucleotides are TGTGCCAGCAGCTTGGTAGCGGGAGGAGGAGATACGCAGTATTTT.

This sequence joins TRBV5-5 and TRBJ2-7; D is perhaps TRBD2 (6 bases). This CDR3 is 14 amino acids long. V was cut by 0 bases and J by 5 bases, with 12 bases left in between. CDR1 and CDR2 from the germline V gene are SGHKS and YYEKEE (reference sequence). The CDR3 protein is CASSLVVSGHEQYF. The DNA of the CDR3 is TGTGCCAGCAGCTTGGTCGTTAGCGGCCACGAGCAGTACTTC.

The chain couples TRBV28 to TRBJ2-7, with TRBD2 matching 8 bases. The J segment lost 5 bases and the V segment lost 1 base, leaving 7 bases of the junction unmatched. The CDR3 covers 15 residues. The germline CDR1 and CDR2 sequences are MDHEN and SYDVKM. The CDR3 nucleotides are TGTGCCAGCAGTTTATCGGCCATAGCGGGAAACGAGCAGTACTTC. It specifies CASSLSAIAGNEQYF. Looking up the rest from reference TRBV28 and TRBJ2-7 gives the full variable domain: DVKVTQSSRYLVKRTGEKVFLECVQDMDHENMFWYRQDPGLGLRLIYFSYDVKMKEKGDIPEGYSVSREKKERFSLILESASTNQTSMYLCASSLSAIAGNEQYFGPGTRLTVT.

J is TRBJ2-6 and V is TRBV18; 10 bases are shared with TRBD2. The junction had 7 bases not matched to a gene; V was cut back by 5 bases and J by 0 bases. The CDR3 sequence is 18 residues long. CDR1 is KGHSH and CDR2 is LQKENI in the germline V gene. The CDR3, as DNA: TGTGCCAGCTCATACACTAGCGGGACGCCCTCTGGGGCCAACGTCCTGACTTTC. This sequence encodes CASSYTSGTPSGANVLTF.

The chain employs TRBV25-1 and TRBJ1-1; D gene unclear. This CDR3 has 13 amino acids. The germline V and J ends were trimmed by 1 base and 7 bases, with 10 bases remaining between them. CDR1 and CDR2 from the germline V gene are MGHDK and SYGVNS. The CDR3 DNA sequence: TGTGCCAGCAGTGAATCTTGGCAGAGTGAAGCTTTCTTT. Encoded protein: CASSESWQSEAFF. The full variable domain, rest sourced from reference TRBV25-1 and TRBJ1-1, is EADIYQTPRYLVIGTGKKITLECSQTMGHDKMYWYQQDPGMELHLIHYSYGVNSTEKGDLSSESTVSRIRTEHFPLTLESARPSHTSQYLCASSESWQSEAFFGQGTRLTVV.

This chain connects TRBV15 to TRBJ1-1; D possibly corresponds to TRBD1 (5 bases). From germline, CDR1 is LNHNV and CDR2 YYDKDF (reference sequence). Between the trimmed V and J ends, which lost 4 bases and 8 bases, there was a span of 14 bases. The CDR3 runs to 13 residues. The CDR3 spells CATSTRDSGEAFF. The CDR3 DNA is TGTGCCACCAGCACTCGTGACAGCGGAGAAGCTTTCTTT. Using reference TRBV15 and TRBJ1-1 for the parts outside the CDR3, the full variable domain is DAMVIQNPRYQVTQFGKPVTLSCSQTLNHNVMYWYQQKSSQAPKLLFHYYDKDFNNEADTPDNFQSRRPNTSFCFLDIRSPGLGDTAMYLCATSTRDSGEAFFGQGTRLTVV.

This clone was observed once. V gene TRBV14 combines with J gene TRBJ2-1, with 10 bases fitting TRBD1. CDR3 size: 14 residues. Trimming at V came to 5 bases and at J to 15 bases, leaving 13 bases not matched to a gene. Germline CDR1 and CDR2: SGHDN and FVKESK. CDR3 DNA sequence: TGTGCCAGCAGCGCCGGGTATGGGACAGGGGCGTCGTTCTTC. Translation gives CASSAGYGTGASFF.

The chain joins TRBV5-1 to TRBJ2-7, with D perhaps TRBD1 (6 bases). The V end was cut by 2 bases, the J end by 1 base, with 10 bases between. The germline V gene encodes CDR1 SGHRS and CDR2 YFSETQ. This CDR3 is 14 amino acids long. The CDR3 coding sequence is TGCGCCAGCAGCTTAACAGGGTTGTCCTACGAGCAGTACTTC. Its protein product is CASSLTGLSYEQYF.

V usage is TRBV9 and J usage is TRBJ1-1, with D hard to call. The CDR3 has 15 residues. The germline V and J ends were trimmed by 0 bases and 0 bases, with 9 bases remaining between them. CDR1 SGDLS and CDR2 YYNGEE come from the germline V gene. CDR3 DNA: TGTGCCAGCAGCGTAGCGGGGTCAATGAACACTGAAGCTTTCTTT. Its protein is CASSVAGSMNTEAFF.

The chain has TRBV27 and TRBJ2-2; the D is unclear. Trimming left V 5 bases short and J 2 bases short, with 6 bases between. There are 13 residues in the CDR3. In germline, CDR1 is MNHEY, CDR2 SMNVEV (reference sequence). The CDR3 protein is CASSNYNTGELFF. The CDR3 coding sequence is TGTGCCAGCAGTAACTATAACACCGGGGAGCTGTTTTTT.

V is TRBV4-1 and J is TRBJ1-2; TRBD1 aligns across 7 bases. CDR1 and CDR2 from the germline V gene are MGHRA and YSYEKL. The V segment lost 2 bases and the J segment 4 bases; nucleotides outside the gene matches: 10. CDR3 length: 16 amino acids. The CDR3 nucleotides read TGCGCCAGCAGCCAACGAGGGACAGATCCCACCTATGGCTACACCTTC. This encodes CASSQRGTDPTYGYTF.

The V gene is TRBV19, the J gene TRBJ2-2, with D unclear. CDR3 length: 16 amino acids. Germline CDR1 LNHDA, CDR2 SQIVND (reference sequence). V was clipped by 5 bases and J by 2 bases, with 15 bases between them. CDR3: CASSPIRLPNTGELFF. Written as DNA, the CDR3 is TGTGCCAGTAGTCCCATCAGGCTACCTAACACCGGGGAGCTGTTTTTT.

The chain is built from TRBV9 and TRBJ1-5, with D possibly being TRBD1 (5 bases). The CDR3 length is 15 residues. Germline values: CDR1 SGDLS, CDR2 YYNGEE. Trimming stripped 1 base from V and 5 bases from J, with 13 bases between. The CDR3 coding sequence is TGTGCCAGCAGCGTATCTGCAGGGTTTGATCAGCCCCAGCATTTT. Its translation is CASSVSAGFDQPQHF.

This clone was seen a handful of times. V is TRBV30 and J is TRBJ2-1; D not certain. V shed 0 bases and J shed 3 bases, with 6 bases lying between them. The CDR3 is 13 residues long. The germline gives CDR1 GTSNPN, CDR2 SVGIG (reference sequence). Here the CDR3 reads CAWSVQHYNEQFF. Here the CDR3 DNA reads TGTGCCTGGAGTGTTCAGCACTACAATGAGCAGTTCTTC.

This clone was seen a few times. The rearrangement uses TRBV30 and TRBJ1-4; TRBD1 matches 8 bases. After removal of 0 bases from V and 7 bases from J, the junction contained 1 base not matched to a gene. Germline lookup yields CDR1 GTSNPN and CDR2 SVGIG (reference sequence). CDR3 size: 13 residues. The CDR3 loop reads CAWSVTGGEKLFF. In DNA, the CDR3 is TGTGCCTGGAGTGTAACAGGGGGTGAAAAACTGTTTTTT.

The chain employs TRBV11-2 and TRBJ2-1, with 16 bases aligning to TRBD2. This CDR3 has 15 residues. The V segment lost 3 bases and the J segment 9 bases; nucleotides outside the gene matches: 2. Per germline, CDR1 SGHAT and CDR2 FQNNGV. The CDR3 nucleotides are TGTGCCAGCAGCTTGGGACTAGCGGGAGGGCCTGAGCAGTTCTTC. It yields the protein CASSLGLAGGPEQFF.

This chain links TRBV10-2 with TRBJ2-3; 14 bases align to TRBD2. Looked up from germline, CDR1 is WSHSY and CDR2 is SAAADI. Trimming took 8 bases from V and 7 from J; bases not matched to a gene: 5. The CDR3 contains 14 residues. The CDR3 loop reads CASGGTSGSYTQYF. DNA of the CDR3: TGCGCCAGCGGCGGGACTAGCGGGAGCTATACGCAGTATTTT.

The rearrangement joins TRBV11-1 to TRBJ2-2, with 8 bases fitting TRBD2. V dropped 7 bases and J dropped 3; count of bases not matched to a gene: 4. Germline loops: CDR1 SGHAT, CDR2 FQDESV (reference sequence). The CDR3 length is 14 residues. In DNA, the CDR3 is TGTGCCAGCACCCCGGGACTAGACACCGGGGAGCTGTTTTTT. Encoded protein: CASTPGLDTGELFF.

J is TRBJ2-1 and V is TRBV6-1, with 12 bases that match TRBD2. V shed 8 bases and J 4 bases; nucleotides not matched to a gene: 6. Germline CDR1 MNHNS, CDR2 SASEGT. This CDR3 spans 15 amino acids. DNA for the CDR3: TGTGCCAGCGTGCCCCTAGCGGGAGGGTACAATGAGCAGTTCTTC. It encodes CASVPLAGGYNEQFF.

This clone turned up a few times. The V call is TRBV5-4, the J call TRBJ1-2; no definite D call. Germline V gene lookup returns CDR1 SGHNT and CDR2 YYREEE (reference sequence). V gave up 0 bases and J gave up 0 bases, with 9 bases separating them. The CDR3 spans 15 residues. Written as DNA, the CDR3 is TGTGCCAGCAGCTTGGGCAGGCCCTCTAACTATGGCTACACCTTC. Translation gives CASSLGRPSNYGYTF.

The sample holds one count of this clone. The CDR3 region has the DNA TGTGCCAGCAGCTTGTCAGCGGGAGGGCCTCTGGGTGAGCAGTACTTC. Encoded protein: CASSLSAGGPLGEQYF. V usage is TRBV5-4 and J usage is TRBJ2-7; TRBD2 aligns across 10 bases. The CDR3 spans 16 residues. CDR1 SGHNT and CDR2 YYREEE come from the germline V gene (reference sequence). Trimming at V came to 1 base and at J to 7 bases, leaving 11 bases not matched to a gene.